The 32 T cell receptor beta chains reported below all come from one sample, sequenced in a study of blood T cell repertoires in COVID-19. This table comes from immunoSEQ multiplex PCR, and its TCRdb copy is limited to in-frame clones, with some not included. This table holds fewer than 200,000 clones, about 85% found once. The sequenced sample consisted of peripheral blood. The receptors were gathered from a woman in her forties or fifties with COVID-19, enrolled during active disease.

The rearrangement joins TRBV2 to TRBJ1-4; 7 positions match TRBD1. J gave up 5 bases and V 2 bases, and 5 bases lay outside the gene matches. The CDR3 sequence is 15 residues long. Germline CDR1 and CDR2: SNHLY and FYNNEI. The CDR3 loop reads CASSELGDRNEKLFF. The CDR3 nucleotides are TGTGCCAGCAGTGAACTCGGGGACAGAAATGAAAAACTGTTTTTT.

The chain combines TRBV11-2 with TRBJ1-5, with no clear D. The length of the CDR3 is 14 residues. V lost 5 bases, J lost 11 bases, and 19 bases lay in between. Germline CDR1 is SGHAT and CDR2 is FQNNGV. DNA for the CDR3: TGTGCCAGCAGCGGAGGCGTCGAGAGATCAGCCCAGCATTTT. This codes for CASSGGVERSAQHF.

CDR3 loop: CASSPRQGRLEQYF. The CDR3 nucleotides read TGTGCCAGCAGCCCCCGACAGGGTCGCCTTGAGCAGTACTTC. The chain has TRBV7-9 and TRBJ2-7; the match to TRBD1 covers 7 bases. This CDR3 contains 14 residues. V gave up 5 bases and J gave up 7 bases; unmatched junction bases: 11. In germline, CDR1 is SEHNR, CDR2 FQNEAQ (reference sequence).

The chain uses TRBV4-1 and TRBJ2-7; the match to TRBD1 covers 7 bases. Germline V gene data show CDR1 as MGHRA and CDR2 as YSYEKL. V dropped 0 bases and J dropped 2; count of bases not matched to a gene: 1. The CDR3 totals 14 residues. This CDR3 reads CASSQEGQPYEQYF. CDR3 DNA sequence: TGCGCCAGCAGCCAAGAGGGACAGCCCTACGAGCAGTACTTC.

About this clone itself: Since the CDR3 does not end with the conserved phenylalanine or tryptophan, this likely comes from a read error. Because the CDR3's place on the DNA is in doubt, the DNA is left out and the CDR3 is given as listed by TCRdb. This sequence joins TRBV5-6 and TRBJ2-4; TRBD2 reflects the table's D call only, with no check against the DNA. Germline CDR1 and CDR2: SGHDT and YYEEEE. The CDR3 has 12 amino acids, counting both end residues. CDR3 loop: CASSLAGGHSQS.

V gene TRBV11-2 combines with J gene TRBJ2-5, with TRBD2 as a possible D gene (5 bases). CDR1 SGHAT and CDR2 FQNNGV come from the germline V gene. Trimming shortened V by 1 base and J by 0 bases, and 12 bases separated the two germline ends. The CDR3 sequence is 16 residues long. CDR3 coding DNA: TGTGCCAGCAGCTTAGGTGGACTCCCAGACCAAGAGACCCAGTACTTC. Its protein product is CASSLGGLPDQETQYF.

V is TRBV10-3 and J is TRBJ1-2, with 8 bases fitting TRBD1. The length of the CDR3 is 14 residues. The J segment lost 4 bases and the V segment lost 5 bases, leaving 6 bases of the junction unmatched. Germline V lookup: CDR1 ENHRY, CDR2 SYGVKD. The CDR3 spells CAISLGQGSYGYTF. The DNA for the CDR3 is TGTGCCATCAGTTTAGGACAGGGTAGCTATGGCTACACCTTC.

This rearrangement joins TRBV3-1 (or the pseudogene TRBV3-2) to TRBJ2-7; weak D call: TRBD1 (5 bases). Germline values: CDR1 LGHDT, CDR2 YNNKEL (reference sequence). CDR3 size: 13 residues. V was trimmed by 3 bases and J by 3 bases, leaving 9 bases between them. The CDR3 DNA sequence: TGTGCCAGCAGCCAGTACCAGGGCTACGAGCAGTACTTC. It yields the protein CASSQYQGYEQYF.

This clone was picked up one time. V is TRBV4-3 and J is TRBJ2-1, with 9 bases aligning to TRBD2. In germline, CDR1 is LGHNA, CDR2 YSLEER. Trimming took 0 bases from V and 7 from J; bases not matched to a gene: 13. The CDR3 contains 18 residues. Here the CDR3 DNA reads TGCGCCAGCAGCCAAGATTGGACTAGCGTAAAATCAAAAAATGAGCAGTTCTTC. This encodes CASSQDWTSVKSKNEQFF.

The CDR3 here is CASSIRIAGTNDNEQFF. The CDR3 DNA reads TGTGCCAGTAGTATACGAATAGCGGGGACAAACGACAATGAGCAGTTCTTC. The gene calls are TRBV19 and TRBJ2-1, with TRBD2 matching over 8 bases. The CDR3 covers 17 residues. Germline CDR1 and CDR2: LNHDA and SQIVND (reference sequence). V was pared by 2 bases and J by 5 bases, with 11 bases of the junction left unmatched.

This clone was observed a single time. The chain recombines TRBV5-6 with TRBJ2-1; 13 bases line up with TRBD2. The germline CDR1 and CDR2 sequences are SGHDT and YYEEEE. The CDR3 is 15 residues long. V was clipped by 4 bases and J by 6 bases; unmatched bases: 4. The chain's CDR3 is CASSPLAGGTNEQFF. The CDR3 DNA follows: TGTGCCAGCAGCCCACTAGCGGGGGGGACCAATGAGCAGTTCTTC.

The CDR3 nucleotides read TGTGCCAGCAGCCACACCATCCTGGCTGAGCAGTACTTC. Translated: CASSHTILAEQYF. The chain has TRBV5-6 and TRBJ2-7; unclear D gene. The CDR3 runs 13 residues. The germline V gene encodes CDR1 SGHDT and CDR2 YYEEEE. The germline V and J ends were trimmed by 4 bases and 7 bases, with 15 bases remaining between them.

The chain recombines TRBV3-1 (or the pseudogene TRBV3-2) with TRBJ2-7; a possible D gene is TRBD2 (5 bases). The germline V gene encodes CDR1 LGHDT and CDR2 YNNKEL (reference sequence). The V end was cut by 5 bases, the J end by 7 bases, with 12 bases between. This CDR3 contains 12 residues. The CDR3 DNA reads as TGTGCCAGCAGCTACCCCCCGGGGGAGCAGTACTTC. It is translated as CASSYPPGEQYF.

The genes are TRBV6-5 and TRBJ2-1; 9 positions match TRBD1. The V gene's germline CDR1 is MNHEY and CDR2 SVGAGI. V was clipped by 10 bases and J by 9 bases; unmatched bases: 16. The CDR3 runs to 15 residues. CDR3: CATTPGTGRGPEQFF. The CDR3 DNA sequence: TGTGCCACCACCCCTGGGACAGGGAGGGGCCCTGAGCAGTTCTTC.

This clone occurred once. The rearrangement links TRBV7-9 to TRBJ2-7; TRBD2 is a possible D gene (5 bases). Germline V gives CDR1 SEHNR, CDR2 FQNEAQ (reference sequence). Between the trimmed V and J ends, which lost 4 bases and 9 bases, there was a span of 10 bases. CDR3 length equals 11 residues. The CDR3 region has the DNA TGTGCCAGCAGCTCCCAAGCGGCGCAGTACTTC. Amino acid sequence: CASSSQAAQYF.

CDR3 protein: CASSGRDRLAGNTIYF. The CDR3, as DNA: TGTGCCAGCAGTGGTCGGGACAGGTTGGCTGGAAACACCATATATTTT. V gene TRBV6-1 combines with J gene TRBJ1-3; 8 positions match TRBD1. V shed 4 bases and J 2 bases; nucleotides not matched to a gene: 7. The CDR3 consists of 16 residues. Germline CDR1 is MNHNS and CDR2 is SASEGT.

The rearrangement joins TRBV3-1 (or the pseudogene TRBV3-2) to TRBJ2-3; TRBD1 aligns across 8 bases. Trimming took 6 bases from V and 10 from J; bases not matched to a gene: 12. There are 14 residues in the CDR3. The germline gives CDR1 LGHDT, CDR2 YNNKEL (reference sequence). CDR3 residues: CASRPTGEGIAQYF. CDR3 coding DNA: TGTGCCAGCAGGCCGACAGGGGAAGGTATAGCGCAGTATTTT.

J is TRBJ2-5 and V is TRBV5-1, with TRBD1 matching over 9 bases. Germline CDR1 is SGHRS and CDR2 is YFSETQ. This CDR3 spans 14 amino acids. The ends lost 1 base at V and 3 bases at J; junction bases unmatched: 1. The CDR3: CASSLWTGEETQYF. The CDR3 bases are TGCGCCAGCAGCTTGTGGACAGGGGAAGAGACCCAGTACTTC.

The chain carries TRBV6-1 and TRBJ2-7, with D uncertain. Germline V gene sequence: CDR1 MNHNS, CDR2 SASEGT. CDR3 size: 15 residues. The V end lost 2 bases, the J end lost 0 bases, and 11 bases lay between the germline ends. The CDR3 sequence is CASSESAVGSYEQYF. DNA for the CDR3: TGTGCCAGCAGTGAAAGTGCGGTCGGCTCCTACGAGCAGTACTTC.

The rearrangement joins TRBV7-6 to TRBJ1-2; D remains ambiguous. The CDR3 totals 13 residues. V lost 5 bases to trimming and J lost 2 bases, with 9 bases between them. The germline CDR1 and CDR2 sequences are SGHVS and FNYEAQ. The CDR3 region is CASSQRANYGYTF. The CDR3, as DNA: TGTGCCAGCAGCCAGAGGGCAAACTATGGCTACACCTTC.

The V call is TRBV6-5, the J call TRBJ2-7; a possible D gene is TRBD1 (6 bases). Trimming took 6 bases from V and 4 from J, leaving 13 bases between them. CDR1 is MNHEY, CDR2 SVGAGI, per germline. This CDR3 spans 13 amino acids. The CDR3 sequence is CASRTPQGYEQYF. In DNA form, the CDR3 reads TGTGCCAGCAGAACACCGCAGGGGTACGAGCAGTACTTC.

This clone is a singleton in its sample. The chain employs TRBV5-1 and TRBJ2-5, with 7 positions matching TRBD1. The CDR3 covers 14 residues. Germline CDR1 is SGHRS and CDR2 is YFSETQ. After removal of 3 bases from V and 3 bases from J, the junction contained 5 bases not matched to a gene. The CDR3 is CASSSGQAKETQYF. The CDR3 DNA reads as TGCGCCAGCAGCTCCGGACAGGCGAAAGAGACCCAGTACTTC.

This clone was observed a few times. V gene TRBV5-1 combines with J gene TRBJ1-6; possibly TRBD1 for D (6 bases). The CDR3 is made up of 15 amino acids. Between the trimmed V and J ends, which lost 4 bases and 6 bases, there was a span of 14 bases. Germline assignment: CDR1 SGHRS and CDR2 YFSETQ. The CDR3 sequence is CASSNLQGTNSPLHF. The CDR3 region has the DNA TGCGCCAGCAGCAACCTACAGGGTACTAATTCACCCCTCCACTTT. Filled out from reference TRBV5-1 and TRBJ1-6, the complete variable domain reads KAGVTQTPRYLIKTRGQQVTLSCSPISGHRSVSWYQQTPGQGLQFLFEYFSETQRNKGNFPGRFSGRQFSNSRSEMNVSTLELGDSALYLCASSNLQGTNSPLHFGNGTRLTVT.

CDR3 sequence (DNA): TGTGCCTGGAGTCCGGGGGACAGGGGCTACACTGAAGCTTTCTTT. Residues: CAWSPGDRGYTEAFF. This rearrangement joins TRBV30 to TRBJ1-1, with 10 positions matching TRBD1. V shed 2 bases and J 3 bases; nucleotides not matched to a gene: 6. In germline, CDR1 is GTSNPN, CDR2 SVGIG (reference sequence). The CDR3 length is 15 residues. Combining the CDR3 with reference TRBV30 and TRBJ1-1 gives the whole variable domain SQTIHQWPATLVQPVGSPLSLECTVEGTSNPNLYWYRQAAGRGLQLLFYSVGIGQISSEVPQNLSASRPQDRQFILSSKKLLLSDSGFYLCAWSPGDRGYTEAFFGQGTRLTVV.

The chain links TRBV10-2 to TRBJ1-1, with a weak D call TRBD1 (6 bases). The CDR3 length is 13 residues. The V gene lost 10 bases and the J gene lost 8 bases, with 20 bases spanning the gap. Germline lookup yields CDR1 WSHSY and CDR2 SAAADI. The CDR3 sequence: CATSGQLGREAFF. The CDR3, as DNA: TGCGCCACTTCAGGACAGCTCGGGAGGGAAGCTTTCTTT.

This chain connects TRBV5-1 to TRBJ2-3, with TRBD1 matching over 7 bases. Germline assignment: CDR1 SGHRS and CDR2 YFSETQ. The CDR3 has 13 amino acids. Germline trimming cut 4 bases from V and 4 bases from J; bases unmatched to any gene: 3. CDR3 sequence reads: CASSPDRSDTQYF. CDR3 coding DNA: TGCGCCAGCAGCCCGGACAGGTCAGATACGCAGTATTTT.

This clone was seen more than once but under ten times. The CDR3 region has the DNA TGTGCCAGCAGTTCAACAGGGGAGAACTATGGCTACACCTTC. Protein: CASSSTGENYGYTF. The rearrangement joins TRBV6-5 to TRBJ1-2; TRBD1 agrees at 7 bases. CDR1 MNHEY and CDR2 SVGAGI come from the germline V gene. The ends lost 4 bases at V and 2 bases at J; junction bases unmatched: 4. The CDR3 extends over 14 amino acids.

This chain joins TRBV19 and TRBJ2-4; a possible D gene is TRBD1 (6 bases). Trimming removed 3 bases at V and 8 bases at J, with 20 bases between. Germline loops: CDR1 LNHDA, CDR2 SQIVND (reference sequence). The length of the CDR3 is 16 residues. In DNA form, the CDR3 reads TGTGCCAGTAGTATTCAAAACAGGGACGCTAGGGACATTCAGTACTTC. This gives the protein CASSIQNRDARDIQYF. The full variable domain, with the rest looked up from reference TRBV19 and TRBJ2-4, is DGGITQSPKYLFRKEGQNVTLSCEQNLNHDAMYWYRQDPGQGLRLIYYSQIVNDFQKGDIAEGYSVSREKKESFPLTVTSAQKNPTAFYLCASSIQNRDARDIQYFGAGTRLSVL.

The V gene is TRBV7-9, the J gene TRBJ2-3; 8 bases map to TRBD1. The CDR3 has 13 residues. Germline loops: CDR1 SEHNR, CDR2 FQNEAQ (reference sequence). V shed 10 bases, J shed 3 bases, and the junction held 6 bases outside the gene matches. The CDR3 region has the DNA TGTGCCACCCCGGACAGGGCTACAGATACGCAGTATTTT. Its translation: CATPDRATDTQYF.

The chain recombines TRBV28 with TRBJ1-2; D is perhaps TRBD1 (6 bases). Trimming removed 7 bases at V and 5 bases at J, with 17 bases between. The CDR3 runs 14 residues. The germline V gene has CDR1 MDHEN and CDR2 SYDVKM. The CDR3: CASTPSTRGYGYTF. CDR3 DNA: TGTGCCAGCACCCCAAGTACGAGGGGGTATGGCTACACCTTC.

This rearrangement joins TRBV11-3 to TRBJ1-1; 8 nucleotides line up with TRBD1. Losses at the gene ends were 5 bases for V and 4 bases for J; bases not matched to a gene: 6. The CDR3 sequence is 14 residues long. The germline V gene has CDR1 SGHNT and CDR2 YENEEA. CDR3 in amino acids: CASSQTGVGTEAFF. In DNA, the CDR3 is TGTGCCAGCAGCCAGACAGGGGTAGGCACTGAAGCTTTCTTT.

The chain carries TRBV30 and TRBJ2-7, with a weak D call TRBD2 (6 bases). The germline V and J ends were trimmed by 3 bases and 0 bases, with 6 bases remaining between them. The CDR3 consists of 12 residues. CDR1 is GTSNPN, CDR2 SVGIG, per germline (reference sequence). The CDR3 DNA sequence: TGTGCCTGGAGGCGGGGCTCCTACGAGCAGTACTTC. Translated: CAWRRGSYEQYF. The whole variable domain, remainder taken from reference TRBV30 and TRBJ2-7, is SQTIHQWPATLVQPVGSPLSLECTVEGTSNPNLYWYRQAAGRGLQLLFYSVGIGQISSEVPQNLSASRPQDRQFILSSKKLLLSDSGFYLCAWRRGSYEQYFGPGTRLTVT.